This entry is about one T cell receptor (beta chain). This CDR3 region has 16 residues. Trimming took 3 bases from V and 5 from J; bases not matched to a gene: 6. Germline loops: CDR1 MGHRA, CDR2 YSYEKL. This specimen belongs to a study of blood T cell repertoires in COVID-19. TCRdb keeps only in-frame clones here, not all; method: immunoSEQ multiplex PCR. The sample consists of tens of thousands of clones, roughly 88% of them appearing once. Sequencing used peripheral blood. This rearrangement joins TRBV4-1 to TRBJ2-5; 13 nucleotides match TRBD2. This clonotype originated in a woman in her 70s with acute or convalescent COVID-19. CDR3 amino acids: CASSQGLAGRVETQYF. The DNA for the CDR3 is TGCGCCAGCAGCCAGGGACTAGCGGGAAGGGTCGAGACCCAGTACTTC.